Listed below are T cell receptor beta chains from one sample, sequenced in a study of preoperative IRX-2 immunotherapy in early breast cancer. Generated by immunoSEQ multiplex PCR, the TCRdb table keeps only in-frame clones and is missing some. The sample consists of fewer than 35,000 clones, nearly 90% of them appearing once. Sequences were derived from tumor tissue, sampled after IRX-2 immunotherapy. The receptors were sampled from a human donor with breast cancer. Both conserved end residues are part of each CDR3. D genes are given only for firm matches. Where a row states a size, it is once, few, many or the class of an expanded clone; other rows omit it.

d_call: TRBD1; v_call: TRBV12-5; clone_size: NA; j_call: TRBJ2-1; cdr3_aa: CASTMPGTGSNEQFF; cdr3_nt: TGTGCCAGCACCATGCCGGGGACAGGGTCCAATGAGCAGTTCTTC
d_call: NA; v_call: TRBV6-8; clone_size: NA; j_call: TRBJ1-6; cdr3_aa: CASSYGGRSYNSPLHF; cdr3_nt: TGTGCCAGCAGTTATGGGGGGAGATCCTATAATTCACCCCTCCACTTT
d_call: NA; v_call: TRBV11-3; clone_size: NA; j_call: TRBJ2-2; cdr3_aa: CASSWTENTGELFF; cdr3_nt: TGTGCCAGCAGCTGGACCGAGAACACCGGGGAGCTGTTTTTT
d_call: TRBD2; v_call: TRBV6-8; clone_size: NA; j_call: TRBJ2-5; cdr3_aa: CASSTLKGAGLETQYF; cdr3_nt: TGTGCCAGCAGCACGCTCAAGGGAGCGGGATTAGAGACCCAGTACTTC
d_call: TRBD2; v_call: TRBV7-6; clone_size: once; j_call: TRBJ2-7; cdr3_aa: CASSARLADSYEQYF; cdr3_nt: TGTGCCAGCTCAGCACGACTAGCGGACTCCTACGAGCAGTACTTC
d_call: NA; v_call: TRBV6-8; clone_size: NA; j_call: TRBJ2-1; cdr3_aa: CAISGGQFYNEQFF; cdr3_nt: TGTGCCATCAGTGGAGGACAGTTTTACAATGAGCAGTTCTTC
d_call: NA; v_call: TRBV5-1; clone_size: NA; j_call: TRBJ1-1; cdr3_aa: CASNPGGEGYTEAFF; cdr3_nt: TGCGCCAGCAATCCCGGTGGGGAGGGGTACACTGAAGCTTTCTTT
d_call: NA; v_call: TRBV18; clone_size: few; j_call: TRBJ1-3; cdr3_aa: CASSPRGTASGNTIYF; cdr3_nt: TGTGCCAGCTCACCACGGGGTACTGCCTCTGGAAACACCATATATTTT
d_call: NA; v_call: TRBV6-8; clone_size: NA; j_call: TRBJ1-2; cdr3_aa: CASSGDAGSGYGYTF; cdr3_nt: TGTGCCAGCAGTGGAGACGCGGGCTCGGGCTATGGCTACACCTTC
d_call: TRBD1; v_call: TRBV28; clone_size: NA; j_call: TRBJ1-1; cdr3_aa: CASSSTTGGHTEAFF; cdr3_nt: TGTGCCAGCAGCTCTACGACAGGGGGCCACACTGAAGCTTTCTTT
d_call: TRBD1; v_call: TRBV19; clone_size: NA; j_call: TRBJ1-4; cdr3_aa: CASSDRWQGVSTNEKLFF; cdr3_nt: TGTGCCAGTAGTGATCGGTGGCAGGGGGTATCAACTAATGAAAAACTGTTTTTT
d_call: NA; v_call: TRBV6-8; clone_size: NA; j_call: TRBJ1-4; cdr3_aa: CASSVGVMATTNEKLFF; cdr3_nt: TGTGCCAGCAGTGTGGGGGTGATGGCCACAACTAATGAAAAACTGTTTTTT
d_call: NA; v_call: TRBV5-8; clone_size: NA; j_call: TRBJ2-7; cdr3_aa: CASSLTPANEQYF; cdr3_nt: TGTGCCAGCAGCTTAACACCTGCGAACGAGCAGTACTTC
d_call: NA; v_call: TRBV30; clone_size: NA; j_call: TRBJ2-3; cdr3_aa: CAWSVPSSYGTDTQYF; cdr3_nt: TGTGCCTGGAGTGTACCTTCTAGCTATGGCACAGATACGCAGTATTTT
d_call: NA; v_call: TRBV6-8; clone_size: few; j_call: TRBJ1-4; cdr3_aa: CASSYSTLDVERIQFF; cdr3_nt: TGTGCCAGCAGTTACTCGACTTTGGATGTGGAGAGGATTCAGTTTTTT
d_call: NA; v_call: TRBV7-7; clone_size: NA; j_call: TRBJ2-3; cdr3_aa: CASSFRGRYTDTQYF; cdr3_nt: TGTGCCAGCAGCTTTCGGGGGCGATACACAGATACGCAGTATTTT
d_call: NA; v_call: TRBV5-1; clone_size: NA; j_call: TRBJ2-5; cdr3_aa: CASSPMTLRAAQETQYF; cdr3_nt: TGCGCCAGCAGCCCGATGACTCTAAGGGCAGCACAAGAGACCCAGTACTTC
d_call: NA; v_call: TRBV5-1; clone_size: NA; j_call: TRBJ1-3; cdr3_aa: CASMAGTHSGNTIYF; cdr3_nt: TGCGCCAGCATGGCCGGGACCCACTCTGGAAACACCATATATTTT
d_call: NA; v_call: TRBV15; clone_size: few; j_call: TRBJ1-4; cdr3_aa: CATSRDRGTEKLFF; cdr3_nt: TGTGCCACCAGCAGAGATAGAGGGACCGAAAAACTGTTTTTT
d_call: TRBD2; v_call: TRBV29-1; clone_size: NA; j_call: TRBJ2-3; cdr3_aa: CSVEKVTSGVQYF; cdr3_nt: TGCAGCGTTGAAAAGGTTACGAGCGGGGTGCAGTATTTT
d_call: NA; v_call: TRBV10-2; clone_size: NA; j_call: TRBJ1-2; cdr3_aa: CASSERGANYGYTF; cdr3_nt: TGCGCCAGCAGTGAGCGGGGGGCGAACTATGGCTACACCTTC
d_call: NA; v_call: TRBV11-1; clone_size: NA; j_call: TRBJ1-1; cdr3_aa: CASSFYRGADTEAFF; cdr3_nt: TGTGCCAGCAGCTTTTATAGGGGCGCGGACACTGAAGCTTTCTTT
d_call: NA; v_call: TRBV19; clone_size: NA; j_call: TRBJ1-6; cdr3_aa: CASTLDGGSNSPLHF; cdr3_nt: TGTGCCAGTACCCTAGATGGCGGGAGTAATTCACCCCTCCACTTT
d_call: TRBD2; v_call: TRBV7-4; clone_size: NA; j_call: TRBJ2-7; cdr3_aa: CASSSLAGSYEQYF; cdr3_nt: TGTGCCAGCAGCTCCCTAGCGGGCTCCTACGAGCAGTACTTC
d_call: NA; v_call: TRBV19; clone_size: NA; j_call: TRBJ1-3; cdr3_aa: CASTPSGGNTIYF; cdr3_nt: TGTGCCAGTACCCCTTCGGGAGGAAACACCATATATTTT
d_call: TRBD1; v_call: TRBV28; clone_size: NA; j_call: TRBJ1-3; cdr3_aa: CASSSTGVSGNTIYF; cdr3_nt: TGTGCCAGCAGTTCGACAGGGGTCAGTGGAAACACCATATATTTT
d_call: NA; v_call: TRBV11-3; clone_size: NA; j_call: TRBJ1-4; cdr3_aa: CASSPGSLDEKLFF; cdr3_nt: TGTGCCAGCAGCCCGGGATCGCTTGATGAAAAACTGTTTTTT
d_call: NA; v_call: TRBV11-3; clone_size: once; j_call: TRBJ1-1; cdr3_aa: CASSPTGTSNTEAFF; cdr3_nt: TGTGCCAGCAGCCCCACAGGGACGAGTAACACTGAAGCTTTCTTT
d_call: NA; v_call: TRBV11-3; clone_size: NA; j_call: TRBJ2-3; cdr3_aa: CASSSQLGTSTDTQYF; cdr3_nt: TGTGCCAGCAGCTCTCAGTTGGGGACTAGCACAGATACGCAGTATTTT
d_call: TRBD1; v_call: TRBV28; clone_size: NA; j_call: TRBJ1-4; cdr3_aa: CASSKRQGIEKLFF; cdr3_nt: TGTGCCAGCAGCAAAAGACAGGGGATTGAAAAACTGTTTTTT
d_call: NA; v_call: TRBV18; clone_size: NA; j_call: TRBJ1-4; cdr3_aa: CASSPPIGAATNEKLFF; cdr3_nt: TGTGCCAGCTCACCACCGATAGGGGCTGCAACTAATGAAAAACTGTTTTTT
d_call: NA; v_call: TRBV6-8; clone_size: NA; j_call: TRBJ2-3; cdr3_aa: CASKRDGTDTQYF; cdr3_nt: TGTGCCAGCAAGAGGGATGGGACAGATACGCAGTATTTT
d_call: TRBD1; v_call: TRBV18; clone_size: NA; j_call: TRBJ1-2; cdr3_aa: CASSPQGAVDYGYTF; cdr3_nt: TGTGCCAGCTCACCACAGGGGGCGGTCGACTATGGCTACACCTTC
d_call: TRBD2; v_call: TRBV7-1; clone_size: NA; j_call: TRBJ2-2; cdr3_aa: CASTTAGVATGELFF; cdr3_nt: TGTGCCAGCACCACAGCGGGGGTGGCCACCGGGGAGCTGTTTTTT
d_call: NA; v_call: TRBV5-8; clone_size: NA; j_call: TRBJ2-2; cdr3_aa: CASSLRQAGELFF; cdr3_nt: TGTGCCAGCAGCTTAAGGCAGGCCGGGGAGCTGTTTTTT
d_call: NA; v_call: TRBV11-3; clone_size: NA; j_call: TRBJ2-6; cdr3_aa: CASSLGASGANVLTF; cdr3_nt: TGTGCCAGCAGCTTAGGAGCCTCTGGGGCCAACGTCCTGACTTTC
d_call: NA; v_call: TRBV19; clone_size: NA; j_call: TRBJ1-4; cdr3_aa: CASSIEPGRRTEKLFF; cdr3_nt: TGTGCCAGTAGTATAGAACCGGGACGGCGGACTGAAAAACTGTTTTTT
d_call: NA; v_call: TRBV12-2; clone_size: once; j_call: TRBJ1-5; cdr3_aa: CARKTGKSNQPQHF; cdr3_nt: TGTGCCCGCAAGACAGGGAAAAGCAATCAGCCCCAGCATTTT
d_call: NA; v_call: TRBV12-5; clone_size: once; j_call: TRBJ1-6; cdr3_aa: CASGGERGDSPLHF; cdr3_nt: TGTGCTAGTGGGGGCGAGAGGGGCGATTCACCCCTCCACTTT
d_call: TRBD2; v_call: TRBV30; clone_size: NA; j_call: TRBJ2-5; cdr3_aa: CARTIAGGLQETQYF; cdr3_nt: TGTGCCAGGACAATAGCGGGGGGCCTCCAAGAGACCCAGTACTTC
d_call: NA; v_call: TRBV29-1; clone_size: NA; j_call: TRBJ2-5; cdr3_aa: CSALQSQETQYF; cdr3_nt: TGCAGCGCCCTTCAGAGCCAAGAGACCCAGTACTTC
d_call: NA; v_call: TRBV11-1; clone_size: NA; j_call: TRBJ1-3; cdr3_aa: CASSERQAISGNTIYF; cdr3_nt: TGTGCCAGCAGCGAAAGACAGGCTATCTCTGGAAACACCATATATTTT
d_call: TRBD2; v_call: TRBV23-1; clone_size: NA; j_call: TRBJ2-1; cdr3_aa: CASLWTSGMGDEQFF; cdr3_nt: TGCGCCAGCCTCTGGACTAGCGGGATGGGCGATGAGCAGTTCTTC
d_call: NA; v_call: TRBV6-8; clone_size: NA; j_call: TRBJ1-2; cdr3_aa: CASSGYLQSTYGYTF; cdr3_nt: TGTGCCAGCAGTGGATACCTACAGAGTACCTATGGCTACACCTTC